A selection of T cell receptor beta chains follows, all from one sample in a study of breast tumors, draining lymph nodes, adjacent tissues. TCRdb fed the multiplex PCR reads into MiXCR, producing one record per CDR3 protein. In the table there are fewer than 300,000 distinct CDR3 sequences, approximately 30% of which are singletons. Material: axillary lymph node tissue. Receptors originate from a female donor with breast cancer. Some clones in this sample may be carry-over from other donors' samples. The CDR3 runs from the conserved cysteine through the conserved F or W. Each record gives: V gene, D gene, J gene, clone size, CDR3 protein, CDR3 DNA. The D gene is left open where the match is weak. Clone size is not always given. Where it is, it says once, few, many or a class for expanded clones.

>TRBV20-1|.|TRBJ2-7|many
CSASPWPEGEQYF
TGCAGTGCTAGTCCCTGGCCGGAGGGCGAGCAGTACTTC
>TRBV20-1|TRBD2|TRBJ2-5|many
CSAMLLAGGPRGLAQYF
TGCAGTGCTATGCTACTAGCGGGAGGGCCGCGGGGGTTGGCCCAGTACTTC
>TRBV18|.|TRBJ1-5|many
CASSPSRGGPQHF
TGTGCCAGCTCACCCTCCAGGGGCGGGCCCCAGCATTTT
>TRBV2|.|TRBJ2-7|many
CASSAWGAAEQYF
TGTGCCAGCAGTGCGTGGGGCGCGGCGGAGCAGTACTTC
>TRBV2|TRBD2|TRBJ2-1|many
CASSEDLAVRWFF
TGTGCCAGCAGTGAAGATCTAGCGGTTAGGTGGTTCTTC
>TRBV11-1|.|TRBJ1-6|.
CASKSIGQGNSPLHF
TGTGCCAGCAAATCTATAGGGCAGGGAAATTCACCCCTCCACTTT
>TRBV19|.|TRBJ2-5|.
CASTLQNSNQPQYF
TGTGCCAGTACCCTGCAGAATAGCAATCAGCCCCAGTACTTC
>TRBV11-3|.|TRBJ1-4|.
CASSFYICSASRNRPNEKLFF
.
>TRBV15|TRBD2|TRBJ2-1|.
CATSRDDGGLAVDEQFF
TGTGCCACCAGCAGAGACGATGGGGGACTAGCGGTGGATGAGCAGTTCTTC
>TRBV20-1|.|TRBJ1-4|once
CSARAQRNEKLFF
TGCAGTGCTAGAGCACAGAGGAATGAAAAACTGTTTTTT
>TRBV5-1|.|TRBJ1-2|many
CASSLWVGGYTF
TGCGCCAGCAGCTTGTGGGTAGGTGGCTACACCTTC
>TRBV2|.|TRBJ1-5|.
CASSRQRVNQPRHF
TGTGCCAGCAGTAGACAGAGGGTAAATCAGCCCCGGCATTTT
>TRBV9|.|TRBJ1-2|many
CASSVDGKAYGYTF
TGTGCCAGCAGCGTAGATGGCAAAGCGTATGGCTACACCTTC
>TRBV2|TRBD2|TRBJ2-1|many
CASSLRLAWEFF
TGTGCCAGCAGTCTCCGACTAGCCTGGGAGTTCTTC
>TRBV5-1|TRBD2|TRBJ2-1|many
CASSLIAGDVNEQFF
TGCGCCAGCAGCTTGATAGCGGGAGATGTCAATGAGCAGTTCTTC
>TRBV10-3|.|TRBJ2-7|many
CAIRSNNYEQYF
TGTGCCATCAGATCAAATAACTACGAGCAGTACTTC
>TRBV10-3|.|TRBJ2-3|many
CATGPKTDTQYF
TGTGCCACTGGTCCTAAGACAGATACGCAGTATTTT
>TRBV5-1|.|TRBJ2-1|many
CASSLQAGSIYEQFF
TGCGCCAGCAGCTTACAAGCGGGTTCCATATATGAGCAGTTCTTC
>TRBV5-1|.|TRBJ2-2|many
CASSLAQGTGELFF
TGCGCCAGCAGCTTGGCGCAGGGCACCGGGGAGCTGTTTTTT
>TRBV6-6|.|TRBJ2-3|many
CASSFRADTQYF
TGTGCCAGCAGTTTCCGGGCGGATACGCAGTATTTT
>TRBV25-1|TRBD2|TRBJ2-7|.
CASSESLGLAASYEQYF
TGTGCCAGCAGTGAATCCCTTGGACTAGCGGCTTCCTACGAGCAGTACTTC
>TRBV5-6|TRBD2|TRBJ2-7|many
CASSTGTSGRRISYEQYF
TGTGCCAGCAGCACTGGGACTAGCGGGAGACGGATCTCCTACGAGCAGTACTTC
>TRBV7-6|.|TRBJ1-2|many
CASSPQELLRYGYTF
TGTGCCAGCAGCCCACAGGAGTTACTTCGCTATGGCTACACCTTC
>TRBV3-1|.|TRBJ2-5|many
CASSLNGETQYF
TGTGCCAGCAGCCTCAATGGGGAGACCCAGTACTTC
>TRBV7-9|.|TRBJ2-3|many
CASSFGGRTSTDTQYF
TGTGCCAGCAGCTTTGGCGGTAGGACCAGCACAGATACGCAGTATTTT
>TRBV3-2|.|TRBJ1-2|.
CASSHGLAGGYGYTF
TGCGCCAGCAGCCACGGACTAGCGGGAGGATATGGCTACACCTTC
>TRBV5-4|TRBD2|TRBJ2-3|.
CASSLGSASGTGDTQYF
TGTGCCAGCAGCTTGGGGAGCGCCAGCGGGACGGGAGATACGCAGTATTTT
>TRBV5-1|.|TRBJ2-1|many
CASMGVSSYNEQFF
TGCGCCAGCATGGGAGTGAGTTCCTACAATGAGCAGTTCTTC
>TRBV4-2|TRBD2|TRBJ2-3|.
CAGSQDLTSGSPPDTQYF
TGTGCCGGCAGCCAAGATCTGACTAGCGGCAGCCCCCCAGATACGCAGTATTTT
>TRBV5-1|TRBD2|TRBJ2-7|many
CASSAATGTSGIREQYF
TGCGCCAGCAGCGCTGCTACCGGGACTAGCGGGATTCGGGAGCAGTACTTC
>TRBV11-3|.|TRBJ1-3|once
CASSWEFGTTIYF
TGTGCCAGCAGCTGGGAGTTTGGAACCACCATATATTTT
>TRBV24-1|TRBD2|TRBJ2-3|many
CATSEGGRQRDTQYF
TGTGCCACCAGTGAGGGCGGGAGGCAGAGGGATACGCAGTATTTT
>TRBV3-1|TRBD2|TRBJ2-1|many
CASSQGPSGTRNEQFF
TGTGCCAGCAGCCAAGGTCCTAGCGGGACACGAAATGAGCAGTTCTTC
>TRBV24-1|.|TRBJ1-5|many
CATSDPPANQPQHF
TGTGCCACCAGTGACCCCCCGGCAAATCAGCCCCAGCATTTT
>TRBV29-1|TRBD1|TRBJ2-5|many
CSVHRGGETQYF
TGCAGCGTGCACAGGGGCGGGGAGACCCAGTACTTC
>TRBV4-3|TRBD2|TRBJ2-1|many
CASSQTTSGYNEQFF
TGCGCCAGCAGCCAAACGACTAGCGGATACAATGAGCAGTTCTTC
>TRBV6-1|.|TRBJ2-1|few
CASSENRRLERSGVNIYNEQFF
TGTGCCAGCAGTGAAAATCGCAGGCTGGAAAGAAGCGGCGTAAATATATACAATGAGCAGTTCTTC
>TRBV9|.|TRBJ1-4|.
CASSVVGAGEKLFF
TGTGCCAGCAGCGTAGTTGGAGCGGGAGAAAAACTGTTTTTT
>TRBV9|TRBD2|TRBJ2-1|many
CASSVGAGAYNEQFF
TGTGCCAGCAGCGTAGGAGCGGGAGCTTACAATGAGCAGTTCTTC
>TRBV24-1|.|TRBJ1-6|many
CATSNTGNSPLHF
TGTGCCACCAGTAACACAGGGAATTCACCCCTCCACTTT
>TRBV5-1|.|TRBJ1-3|.
CAGSLGTGNSGNTIYF
TGCGCCGGCAGCTTGGGAACAGGAAACTCTGGAAACACCATATATTTT
>TRBV11-2|TRBD2|TRBJ2-7|.
CASSLGLAAAYEQYF
TGTGCCAGCAGCTTAGGACTAGCGGCGGCCTACGAGCAGTACTTC
>TRBV5-5|.|TRBJ2-3|many
CASSTVLGSTDTQYF
TGTGCCAGCAGCACAGTTCTCGGCAGCACAGATACGCAGTATTTT
>TRBV6-6|TRBD1|TRBJ2-5|many
CASTGDSQETQYF
TGTGCCAGCACCGGGGACAGCCAAGAGACCCAGTACTTC
>TRBV10-3|.|TRBJ2-5|many
CAISEGGSETQYF
TGTGCCATCAGTGAGGGGGGATCGGAGACCCAGTACTTC
>TRBV4-3|.|TRBJ2-1|many
CASSQVDGRQFF
TGCGCCAGCAGCCAAGTAGATGGACGGCAGTTCTTC
>TRBV24-1|.|TRBJ1-5|.
CATSDLRGGVNQPQHF
TGTGCCACCAGTGATTTGCGGGGCGGAGTCAATCAGCCCCAGCATTTT
>TRBV2|.|TRBJ2-6|.
CASSLDSSGSGANVLTF
TGTGCCAGCAGTCTGGACAGTTCCGGCTCTGGGGCCAACGTCCTGACTTTC